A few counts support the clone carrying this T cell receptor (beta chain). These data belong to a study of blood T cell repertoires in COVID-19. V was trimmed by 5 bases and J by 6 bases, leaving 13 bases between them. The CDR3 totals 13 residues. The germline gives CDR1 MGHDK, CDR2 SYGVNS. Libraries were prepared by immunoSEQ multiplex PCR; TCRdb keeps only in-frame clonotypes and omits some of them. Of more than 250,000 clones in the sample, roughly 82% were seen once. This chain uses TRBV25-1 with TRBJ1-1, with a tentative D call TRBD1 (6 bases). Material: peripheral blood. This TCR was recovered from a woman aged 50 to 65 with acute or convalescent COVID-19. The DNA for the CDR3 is TGTGCCAGCAGTAGGGGGAAGGTCTCTGAAGCTTTCTTT. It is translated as CASSRGKVSEAFF. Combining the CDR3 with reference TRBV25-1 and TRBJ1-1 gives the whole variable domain EADIYQTPRYLVIGTGKKITLECSQTMGHDKMYWYQQDPGMELHLIHYSYGVNSTEKGDLSSESTVSRIRTEHFPLTLESARPSHTSQYLCASSRGKVSEAFFGQGTRLTVV.